Reported below is one TCR beta chain. As yet, its antigen is unknown. These data come from a study of T cell responses to AZD1222 COVID-19 vaccine. Study-wide results and caveats: Two doses of AZD1222 preceded a rise in Spike-specific TCR breadth and depth.

The protocol was immunoSEQ multiplex PCR, while the TCRdb copy is restricted to in-frame clones and leaves out a portion. The sample yields about 110,000 clones, roughly 90% seen once. V lost 0 bases, J lost 4 bases, and 18 bases lay in between. The CDR3 is made up of 18 amino acids. Germline-derived CDR1 and CDR2 are SGHVS and FNYEAQ. This chain links TRBV7-6 with TRBJ2-2, with TRBD2 as a possible D gene (5 bases). The receptor's source is an adult in good health. Sequencing was performed on peripheral blood, taken on day 0 of AZD1222 vaccination. The CDR3 sequence: CASSLAPMELGFTGELFF. For the CDR3, the DNA is TGTGCCAGCAGCTTAGCTCCAATGGAACTAGGCTTCACCGGGGAGCTGTTTTTT.